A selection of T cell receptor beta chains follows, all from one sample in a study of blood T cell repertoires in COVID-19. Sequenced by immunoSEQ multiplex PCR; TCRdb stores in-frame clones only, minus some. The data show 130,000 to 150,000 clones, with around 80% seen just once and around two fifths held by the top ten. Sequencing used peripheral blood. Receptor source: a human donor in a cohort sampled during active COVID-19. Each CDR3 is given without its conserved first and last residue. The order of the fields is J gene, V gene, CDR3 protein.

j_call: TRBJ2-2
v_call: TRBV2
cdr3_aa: ASSVGEGGSTGELF

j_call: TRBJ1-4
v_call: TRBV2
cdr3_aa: ASSVETVAEKLF

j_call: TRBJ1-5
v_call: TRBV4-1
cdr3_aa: ASSGGTGGTLNQPQH

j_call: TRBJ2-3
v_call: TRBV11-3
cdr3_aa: ATSLRRGYTDTQY

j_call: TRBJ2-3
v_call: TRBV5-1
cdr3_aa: ASSGTSSGDTQY

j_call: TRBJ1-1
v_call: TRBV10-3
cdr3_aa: AITKDRGPYTEAF

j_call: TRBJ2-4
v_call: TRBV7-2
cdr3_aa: ASSSGQGENIQY

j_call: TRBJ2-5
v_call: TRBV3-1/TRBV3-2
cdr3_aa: ASSPGEGRGTQY

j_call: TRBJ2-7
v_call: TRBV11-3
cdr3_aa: ASSRGQDYEQY

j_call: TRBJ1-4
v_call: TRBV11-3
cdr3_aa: ASSQGAQGEKLF

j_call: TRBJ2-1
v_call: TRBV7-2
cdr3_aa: ASSSSLLAMGSYNEQF

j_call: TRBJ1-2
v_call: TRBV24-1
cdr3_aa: ATSDSARDGYT

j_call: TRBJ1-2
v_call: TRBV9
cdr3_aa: ASSVAQGDYGYT

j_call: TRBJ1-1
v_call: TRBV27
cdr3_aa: ASSLSPRSTEAF

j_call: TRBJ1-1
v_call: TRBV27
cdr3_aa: ASSPAGGKAF

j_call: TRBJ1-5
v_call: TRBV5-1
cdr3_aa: ASSVTGNQPQH

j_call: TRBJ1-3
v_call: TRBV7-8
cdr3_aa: ASSSTGTAGNTIY

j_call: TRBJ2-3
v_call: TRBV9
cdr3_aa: ASSVGASGAADTQY

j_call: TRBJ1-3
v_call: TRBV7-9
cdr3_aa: ASSTKAGASSGNTIY

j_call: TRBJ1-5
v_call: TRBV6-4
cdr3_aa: ASSAQAGGNQPQH

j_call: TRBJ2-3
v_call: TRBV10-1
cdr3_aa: ASSEGQTDTQY

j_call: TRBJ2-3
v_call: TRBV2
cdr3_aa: ASSAKNTDTQY

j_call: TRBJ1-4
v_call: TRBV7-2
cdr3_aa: ASSQLGGEEKLF

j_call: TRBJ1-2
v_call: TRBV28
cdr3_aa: ASSPLDRTHGYT

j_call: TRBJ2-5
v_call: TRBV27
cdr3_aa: ASSLFYARETQY

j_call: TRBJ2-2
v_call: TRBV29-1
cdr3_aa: SVGQGAALSGELF

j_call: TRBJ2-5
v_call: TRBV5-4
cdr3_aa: ASSLDSGGWEETQY

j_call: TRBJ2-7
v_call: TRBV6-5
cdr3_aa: ASGWAQGNEQY

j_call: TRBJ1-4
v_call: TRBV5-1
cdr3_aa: ASSPGHLSTNEKLF

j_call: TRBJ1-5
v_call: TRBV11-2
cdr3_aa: ASSLGGGSNQPQH

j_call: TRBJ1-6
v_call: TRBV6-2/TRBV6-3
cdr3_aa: ASSGATSGSYNSPLH

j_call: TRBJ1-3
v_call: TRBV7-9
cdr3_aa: ASSTGGSGNTIY

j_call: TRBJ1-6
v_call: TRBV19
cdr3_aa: ATRDRGSSPLH

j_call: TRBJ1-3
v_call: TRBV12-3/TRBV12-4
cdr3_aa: ASRLAGNTIY

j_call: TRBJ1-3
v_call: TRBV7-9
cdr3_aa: ASSFTGGGNTIY

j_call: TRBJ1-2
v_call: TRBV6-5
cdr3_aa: ASSYQGAHYGYT

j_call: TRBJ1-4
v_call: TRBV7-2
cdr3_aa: ASSYVGTGDEKLF

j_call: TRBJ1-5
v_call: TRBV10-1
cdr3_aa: ASSESGQGNQPQH

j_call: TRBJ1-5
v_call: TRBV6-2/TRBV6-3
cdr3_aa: ASSPEALNQPQH

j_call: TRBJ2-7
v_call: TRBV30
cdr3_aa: AWVPPDRGYEQY

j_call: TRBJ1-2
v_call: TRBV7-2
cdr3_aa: ASSFYPEDYT

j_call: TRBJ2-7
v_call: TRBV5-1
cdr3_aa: ASSLVPLGGYEQY

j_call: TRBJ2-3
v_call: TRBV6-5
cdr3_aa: ASRPGHRGDTQY

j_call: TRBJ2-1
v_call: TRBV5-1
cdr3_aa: ASSLTSGGPGKQF

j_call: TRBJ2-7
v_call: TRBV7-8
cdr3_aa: ASFRRGRGNYEQY

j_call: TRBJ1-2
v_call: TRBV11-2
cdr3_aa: ASSPGQNYGYT

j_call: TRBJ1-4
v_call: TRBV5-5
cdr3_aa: ASSLGPRATNEKLF

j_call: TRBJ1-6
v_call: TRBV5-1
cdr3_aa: ASSAGQGGRSPLH

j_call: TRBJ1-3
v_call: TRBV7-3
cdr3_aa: ASSSGTPDSGNTIY

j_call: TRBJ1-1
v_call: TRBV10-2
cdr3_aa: ASRRNTEAF

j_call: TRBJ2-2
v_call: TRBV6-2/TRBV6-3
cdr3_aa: ASSYPPGGAPTGTGELF

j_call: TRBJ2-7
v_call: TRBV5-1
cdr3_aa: ASSPPPTGGHEQY

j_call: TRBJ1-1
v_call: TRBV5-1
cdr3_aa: ASSLAVQAGTEAF

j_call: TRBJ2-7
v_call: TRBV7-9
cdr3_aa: ASSQTGVYEQY

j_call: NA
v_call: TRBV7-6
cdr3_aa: ASSPTQAVYGNTGELF

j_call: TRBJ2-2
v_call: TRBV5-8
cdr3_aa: ASSPRDRVGGELF

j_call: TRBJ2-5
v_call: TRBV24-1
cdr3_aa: ATSDKTSGGQETQY

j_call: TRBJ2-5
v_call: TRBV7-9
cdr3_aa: ASRGPSVQETQY

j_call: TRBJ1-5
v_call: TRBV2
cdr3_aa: ASTLRDRGNQPQH

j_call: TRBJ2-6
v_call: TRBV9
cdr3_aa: ASSLGRSAGANVLT